This T cell receptor (beta chain) was identified during a study of blood T cell repertoires in COVID-19. As handled by the study authors: Reference gene primer amplification gave nucleated cell count estimates. The repertoire was sequenced with immunoSEQ multiplex PCR; TCRdb's copy has only in-frame clones and lacks some. V, J and clone size reflect that table, while D and trimming were determined from the DNA. This sample has 150,000 or so clones, with approximately 87% found just once. Which cohort a participant joined came from the clinical history participants gave. The CDR3 length is 14 residues. Germline lookup yields CDR1 ENHRY and CDR2 SYGVKD. Trimming shortened V by 10 bases and J by 7 bases, and 22 bases separated the two germline ends.

Sequenced sample: PBMCs or T cells enriched from blood (not recorded which). The clonotype was recovered from a woman in her forties or fifties who had recovered from COVID-19. The gene calls are TRBV10-3 and TRBJ1-2, with D possibly matching TRBD1 (6 bases). The CDR3 loop reads CATGGAQAVSGYTF. CDR3 coding DNA: TGTGCCACGGGGGGGGCACAGGCGGTATCTGGCTACACCTTC.